The subject of this entry is one T cell receptor (beta chain). This sample was included in a study of blood T cell repertoires in COVID-19. Study-level background: Collection of acute and convalescent COVID-19 samples took place in the United States, Italy and Spain. PBMCs, B-cell-depleted T cells, or T cells provided the cDNA or gDNA that made up the material.

In germline, CDR1 is MNHNY, CDR2 SVGAGI (reference sequence). Trimming removed 2 bases from V and 4 bases from J, with 9 bases in between. The CDR3 consists of 14 residues. Here immunoSEQ multiplex PCR was the method, and the copy in TCRdb shows in-frame clones only, minus some. The sample lists about 200,000 clones; less than 90% were seen once. The material sequenced was peripheral blood. The sequence came from a human donor in a cohort sampled during active COVID-19. The J gene is TRBJ1-5, the V gene TRBV6-6; no clear D gene. The CDR3 spells CASSYERLNQPQHF. The CDR3, as DNA: TGTGCCAGCAGTTACGAGAGGCTAAATCAGCCCCAGCATTTT.